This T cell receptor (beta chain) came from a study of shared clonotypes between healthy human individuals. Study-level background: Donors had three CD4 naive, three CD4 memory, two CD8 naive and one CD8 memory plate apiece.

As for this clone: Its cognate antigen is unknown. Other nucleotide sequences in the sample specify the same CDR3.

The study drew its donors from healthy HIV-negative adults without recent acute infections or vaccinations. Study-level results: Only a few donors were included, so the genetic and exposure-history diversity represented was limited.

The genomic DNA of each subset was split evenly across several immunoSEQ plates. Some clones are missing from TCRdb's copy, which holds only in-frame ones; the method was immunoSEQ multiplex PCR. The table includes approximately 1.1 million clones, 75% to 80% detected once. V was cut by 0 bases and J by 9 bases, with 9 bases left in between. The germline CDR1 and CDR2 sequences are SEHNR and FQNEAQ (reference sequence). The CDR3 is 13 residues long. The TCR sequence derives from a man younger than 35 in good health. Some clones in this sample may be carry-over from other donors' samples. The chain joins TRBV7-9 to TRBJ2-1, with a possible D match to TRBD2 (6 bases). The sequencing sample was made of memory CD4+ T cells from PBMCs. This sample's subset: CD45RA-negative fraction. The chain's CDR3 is CASSLAGGGEQFF. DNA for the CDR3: TGTGCCAGCAGCTTAGCGGGAGGAGGTGAGCAGTTCTTC. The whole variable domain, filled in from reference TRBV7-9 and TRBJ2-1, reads DTGVSQNPRHKITKRGQNVTFRCDPISEHNRLYWYRQTLGQGPEFLTYFQNEAQLEKSRLLSDRFSAERPKGSFSTLEIQRTEQGDSAMYLCASSLAGGGEQFFGPGTRLTVL.